What follows are 7 T cell receptor beta chains derived from one specimen sequenced in a study of blood T cell repertoires in COVID-19. This table comes from immunoSEQ multiplex PCR, and its TCRdb copy is limited to in-frame clones, with some not included. The table shows more than 95,000 clones, with around 84% occurring only once. Sequencing was carried out using peripheral blood. The receptors stem from a woman aged 60-75 years in a cohort sampled during active or convalescent COVID-19.

V gene TRBV28 combines with J gene TRBJ1-2; maybe TRBD1 (6 bases). Trimming shortened V by 6 bases and J by 5 bases, and 19 bases separated the two germline ends. Germline V gene sequence: CDR1 MDHEN, CDR2 SYDVKM. The CDR3 runs 15 residues. The CDR3 nucleotides are TGTGCCAGCAGACCACAGGGTAGGGTAGGATATGGCTACACCTTC. Translation: CASRPQGRVGYGYTF.

This clone was recorded once. This chain joins TRBV19 and TRBJ2-3; TRBD2 might be the D (5 bases). CDR1 and CDR2 from the germline V gene are LNHDA and SQIVND (reference sequence). V gave up 6 bases and J gave up 0 bases, with 10 bases separating them. This CDR3 has 14 amino acids. The CDR3 reads CASRGLISTDTQYF. In DNA form, the CDR3 reads TGTGCCAGTAGAGGACTCATTAGCACAGATACGCAGTATTTT.

The gene calls are TRBV28 and TRBJ1-5; D perhaps matches TRBD1 (6 bases). The CDR3 is 15 residues long. The V gene lost 8 bases and the J gene lost 7 bases, with 21 bases spanning the gap. CDR1 and CDR2 from the germline V gene are MDHEN and SYDVKM. The CDR3 region is CASWDGGGHGQPQHF. CDR3 sequence (DNA): TGTGCCAGCTGGGATGGGGGGGGACATGGCCAGCCCCAGCATTTT.

The CDR3 spells CASSLRQGQNYGYTF. The CDR3 coding sequence is TGTGCCAGCAGCTTAAGACAGGGGCAAAACTATGGCTACACCTTC. This rearrangement joins TRBV11-3 to TRBJ1-2; 8 nucleotides agree with TRBD1. The germline gives CDR1 SGHNT, CDR2 YENEEA. V trimming: 2 bases; J trimming: 2 bases; junction bases outside the gene matches: 4. The CDR3 extends over 15 amino acids.

The chain carries TRBV29-1 and TRBJ1-2; 8 bases are shared with TRBD1. The V gene end was trimmed by 7 bases and the J gene end by 8 bases; junction bases not matched to a gene: 15. The CDR3 extends over 14 amino acids. Germline V gene data show CDR1 as SQVTM and CDR2 as ANQGSEA. CDR3 amino acids: CSGSTGAGRGGYTF. CDR3 in DNA: TGCAGCGGGTCGACAGGGGCAGGCCGGGGAGGCTACACCTTC.

Here the CDR3 DNA reads TGTGCCAGCAGCTTTTGGACAGGTCCCACTGAAGCTTTCTTT. It yields the protein CASSFWTGPTEAFF. This chain uses TRBV12-1 with TRBJ1-1; the listed D gene, TRBD1, was not tested against the DNA. TRBV12-1 is a pseudogene. The CDR3 sequence is 14 residues long.

The chain is built from TRBV5-4 and TRBJ1-4, with TRBD1 identical over 8 bases. CDR1 is SGHNT and CDR2 is YYREEE in the germline V gene (reference sequence). The CDR3 runs 15 residues. The V gene end was trimmed by 3 bases and the J gene end by 0 bases; junction bases not matched to a gene: 1. The CDR3 spells CASSWGQATNEKLFF. CDR3 sequence (DNA): TGTGCCAGCAGCTGGGGACAGGCAACTAATGAAAAACTGTTTTTT.